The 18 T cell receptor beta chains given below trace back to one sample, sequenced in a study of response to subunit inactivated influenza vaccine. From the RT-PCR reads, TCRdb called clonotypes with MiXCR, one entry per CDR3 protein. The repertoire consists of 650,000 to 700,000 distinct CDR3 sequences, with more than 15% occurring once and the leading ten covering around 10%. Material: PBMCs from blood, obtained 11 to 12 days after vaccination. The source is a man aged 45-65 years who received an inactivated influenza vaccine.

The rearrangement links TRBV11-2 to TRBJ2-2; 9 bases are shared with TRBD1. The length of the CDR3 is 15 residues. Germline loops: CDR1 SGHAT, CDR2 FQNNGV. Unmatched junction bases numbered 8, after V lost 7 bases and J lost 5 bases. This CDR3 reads CASTSGTGRTGELFF. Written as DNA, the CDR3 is TGTGCCAGCACCTCCGGGACAGGGAGAACCGGGGAGCTGTTTTTT.

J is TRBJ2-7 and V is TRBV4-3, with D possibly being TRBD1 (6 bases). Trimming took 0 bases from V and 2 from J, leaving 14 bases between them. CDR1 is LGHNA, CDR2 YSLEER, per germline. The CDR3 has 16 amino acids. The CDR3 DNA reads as TGCGCCAGCAGCCAAGATTTCAGGACAGCAGCCTACGAGCAGTACTTC. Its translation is CASSQDFRTAAYEQYF.

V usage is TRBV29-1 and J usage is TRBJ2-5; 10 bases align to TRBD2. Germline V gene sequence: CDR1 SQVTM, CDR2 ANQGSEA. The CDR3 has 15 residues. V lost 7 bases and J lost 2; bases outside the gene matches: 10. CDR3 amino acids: CSAPQASGGQETQYF. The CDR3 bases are TGCAGCGCCCCGCAGGCTAGCGGGGGACAAGAGACCCAGTACTTC.

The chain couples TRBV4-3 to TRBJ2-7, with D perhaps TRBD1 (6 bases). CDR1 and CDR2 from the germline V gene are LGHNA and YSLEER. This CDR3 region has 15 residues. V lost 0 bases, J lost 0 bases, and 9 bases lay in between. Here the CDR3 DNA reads TGCGCCAGCAGCCAAGAGAGGGGGAACTCCTACGAGCAGTACTTC. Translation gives CASSQERGNSYEQYF.

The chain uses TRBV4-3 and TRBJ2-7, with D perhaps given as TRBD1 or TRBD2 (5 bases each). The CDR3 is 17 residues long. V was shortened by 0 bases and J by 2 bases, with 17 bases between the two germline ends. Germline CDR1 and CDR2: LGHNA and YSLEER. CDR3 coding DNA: TGCGCCAGCAGCCAAGACCCTTACATACGAGGGGCCTACGAGCAGTACTTC. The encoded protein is CASSQDPYIRGAYEQYF.

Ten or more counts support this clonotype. The CDR3 nucleotides read TGCAGCGTTGAAACGGGGGGCCGCACAGATACGCAGTATTTT. As protein: CSVETGGRTDTQYF. The rearrangement uses TRBV29-1 and TRBJ2-3, with D tentatively TRBD2 (7 bases). In germline, CDR1 is SQVTM, CDR2 ANQGSEA. The CDR3 covers 14 residues. V lost 2 bases to trimming and J lost 1 base, with 10 bases between them.

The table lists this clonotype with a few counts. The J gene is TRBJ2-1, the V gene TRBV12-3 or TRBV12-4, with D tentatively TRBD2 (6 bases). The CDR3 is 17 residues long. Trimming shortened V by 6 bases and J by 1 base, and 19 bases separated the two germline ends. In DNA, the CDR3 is TGTGCCAGCAGGGGACGTGTTGGTAGCGGATCCTACAATGAGCAGTTCTTC. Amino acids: CASRGRVGSGSYNEQFF.

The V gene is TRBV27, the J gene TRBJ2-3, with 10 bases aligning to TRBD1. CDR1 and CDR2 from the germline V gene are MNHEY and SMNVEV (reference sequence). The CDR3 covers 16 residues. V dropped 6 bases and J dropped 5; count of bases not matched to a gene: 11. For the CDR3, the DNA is TGTGCCAGCAGCCGCAGACAGGGGGCGCCGGGAGATACGCAGTATTTT. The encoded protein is CASSRRQGAPGDTQYF.

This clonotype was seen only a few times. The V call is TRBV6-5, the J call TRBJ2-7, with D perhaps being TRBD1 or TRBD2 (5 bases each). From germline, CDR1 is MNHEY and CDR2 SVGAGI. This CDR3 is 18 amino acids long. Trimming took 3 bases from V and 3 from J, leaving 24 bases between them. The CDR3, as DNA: TGTGCCAGCAGTTATCACGACCGGGGCCTTACCAAAAGCTACGAGCAGTACTTC. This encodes CASSYHDRGLTKSYEQYF.

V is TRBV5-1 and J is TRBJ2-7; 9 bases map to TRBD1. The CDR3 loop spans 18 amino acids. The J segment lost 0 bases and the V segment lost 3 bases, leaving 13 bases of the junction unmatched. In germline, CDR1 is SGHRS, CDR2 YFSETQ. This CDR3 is CASSSGQGGVGRSYEQYF. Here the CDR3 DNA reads TGCGCCAGCAGCTCGGGACAGGGAGGGGTTGGACGCTCCTACGAGCAGTACTTC.

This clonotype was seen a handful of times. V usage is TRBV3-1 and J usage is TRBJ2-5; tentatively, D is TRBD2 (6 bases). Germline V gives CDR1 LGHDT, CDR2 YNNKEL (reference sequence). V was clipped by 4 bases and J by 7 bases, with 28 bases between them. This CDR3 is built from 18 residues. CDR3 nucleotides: TGTGCCAGCAGCCCCGTCGCTCAGGTACGAGCGGGCGATGGGACCCAGTACTTC. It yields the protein CASSPVAQVRAGDGTQYF.

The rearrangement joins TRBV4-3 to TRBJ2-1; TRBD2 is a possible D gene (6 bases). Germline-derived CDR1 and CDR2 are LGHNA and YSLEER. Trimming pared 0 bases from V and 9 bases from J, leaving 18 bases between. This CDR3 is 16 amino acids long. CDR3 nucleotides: TGCGCCAGCAGCCAAGATCGAACGGGGGTTAACGGTGAGCAGTTCTTC. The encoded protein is CASSQDRTGVNGEQFF.

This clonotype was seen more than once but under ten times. DNA for the CDR3: TGTGCCAGCAGTTCGAGCCTACAGGGGAGAGGGGCCAACGTCCTGACTTTC. It is translated as CASSSSLQGRGANVLTF. This chain connects TRBV12-3 or TRBV12-4 to TRBJ2-6; TRBD1 matches at 7 bases. Trimming at V came to 4 bases and at J to 4 bases, leaving 10 bases not matched to a gene. The CDR3 loop spans 17 amino acids.

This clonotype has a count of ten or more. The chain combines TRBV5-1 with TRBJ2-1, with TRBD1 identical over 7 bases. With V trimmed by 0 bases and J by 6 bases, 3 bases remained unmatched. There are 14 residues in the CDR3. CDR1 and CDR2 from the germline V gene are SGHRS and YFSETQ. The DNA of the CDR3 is TGCGCCAGCAGCTTGGCCCCAGGGGGCAATGAGCAGTTCTTC. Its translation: CASSLAPGGNEQFF.

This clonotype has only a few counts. This CDR3 is CATSDRGYNEQFF. The DNA for the CDR3 is TGTGCCACCAGTGACAGGGGCTACAATGAGCAGTTCTTC. The chain uses TRBV24-1 and TRBJ2-1; D may be TRBD1 (6 bases). Per the germline V gene, CDR1 is KGHDR and CDR2 is SFDVKD. V dropped 4 bases and J dropped 3 bases, with 6 bases sitting between them. This CDR3 is 13 amino acids long.

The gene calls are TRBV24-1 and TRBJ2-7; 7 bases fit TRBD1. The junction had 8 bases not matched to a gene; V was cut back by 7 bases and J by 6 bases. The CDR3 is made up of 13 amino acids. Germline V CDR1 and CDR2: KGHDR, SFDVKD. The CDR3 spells CATSDWDSSEQYF. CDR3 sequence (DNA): TGTGCCACCAGCGACTGGGACAGCTCCGAGCAGTACTTC.

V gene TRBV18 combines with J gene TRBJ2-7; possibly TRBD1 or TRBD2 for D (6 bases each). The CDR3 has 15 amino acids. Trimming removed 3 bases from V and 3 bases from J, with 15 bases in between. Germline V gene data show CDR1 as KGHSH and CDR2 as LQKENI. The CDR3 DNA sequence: TGTGCCAGCTCACCGAAGGAGGGGGGAGTCTACGAGCAGTACTTC. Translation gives CASSPKEGGVYEQYF.

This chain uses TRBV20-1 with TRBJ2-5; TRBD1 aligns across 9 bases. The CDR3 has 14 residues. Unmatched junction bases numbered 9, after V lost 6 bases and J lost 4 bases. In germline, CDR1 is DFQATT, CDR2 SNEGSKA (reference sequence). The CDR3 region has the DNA TGCAGTGCACGCCGGGACAGGGCTTCAGAGACCCAGTACTTC. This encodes CSARRDRASETQYF.